This T cell receptor beta chain was documented in a study of cytomegalovirus exposure and HLA in healthy donors. Clones were sequenced by immunoSEQ multiplex PCR, and TCRdb holds only the in-frame ones, with some missing. This table has about 180,000 clones, 86% appearing once. This clone came up many times. Its antigen remains unidentified. Points from the study as a whole: Overall, approximately 150 TCR beta chains were annotated as cytomegalovirus-associated. A few chains tied to CMV proved CMV antigen-specific in vitro. Reportedly, diagnosis of cytomegalovirus status by the classifier showed high specificity and sensitivity. Most TCR sequences were rare, but some public TCRs occurred in many donors.

From germline, CDR1 is SGHDT and CDR2 YYEEEE. With 5 bases removed from V and 0 bases from J, the gap between germline ends came to 8 bases. This CDR3 is built from 13 residues. V gene TRBV5-6 combines with J gene TRBJ1-2; D remains unclear. The source material was PBMCs. This receptor was taken from a man between 18 and 29 years old in good health and CMV-seropositive. The CDR3 reads CASREYSNYGYTF. CDR3 nucleotide sequence: TGTGCCAGCAGAGAGTATTCTAACTATGGCTACACCTTC.